A selection of T cell receptor beta chains follows, all from one sample in a study of blood T cells in healthy people across ages. TCRdb reanalysed the 5' RACE reads using MiXCR and keeps one entry per CDR3 protein. Found here are roughly 700,000 distinct CDR3 sequences, 20% to 25% of them singletons; the top ten hold 9% to 9.5%. The same data also contributed to another study, on T cells of mothers and their children.

The specimen was blood. The origin of the receptors is a boy between 10 and 17 years old in good health. Both conserved end residues are part of each CDR3.

16,TRBV29-1,TRBJ2-7,CSVAGTSGTNTYEQYF
16,TRBV19,-,CASSLGLAGGRNKQFF
13,TRBV10-3,-,CAISGAGGETQYF
12,TRBV11-1,TRBJ2-5,CASSLLSGTQYF
14,TRBV28,TRBJ2-2,CASSFGRRAGELFF
14,TRBV3-1,TRBJ2-5,CASSQTGYQETQYF
16,TRBV5-1,TRBJ2-5,CASRTPREAEAETQYF
15,TRBV7-6,TRBJ2-7,CASSLSRGRGYEQYF
13,TRBV7-2,TRBJ2-7,CASSFAEQYEQYF
14,TRBV12-3/TRBV12-4,TRBJ2-1,CASSLRRFRNEQFF
17,TRBV4-3,TRBJ1-6,CASSQVRLSSYNSPLHF
17,TRBV9,TRBJ2-3,CASSPEPGLSETDTQYF
15,TRBV4-1,TRBJ2-2,CASSAPGLAGGELFF
15,TRBV7-2,TRBJ1-6,CASSLGTYNNSPLHF
15,TRBV5-1,TRBJ2-5,CASSSSGWDQETRYF
15,TRBV27,TRBJ2-6,CASSFKFAGANVLTF
15,TRBV5-1,TRBJ2-1,CASSLVAGDINEQFF
15,TRBV7-2,TRBJ2-5,CASRTASAGQETQYF
14,TRBV29-1,TRBJ2-7,CSVVPSGRTYEQYF
14,TRBV3-1,TRBJ2-3,CASSLLSATDTQYF